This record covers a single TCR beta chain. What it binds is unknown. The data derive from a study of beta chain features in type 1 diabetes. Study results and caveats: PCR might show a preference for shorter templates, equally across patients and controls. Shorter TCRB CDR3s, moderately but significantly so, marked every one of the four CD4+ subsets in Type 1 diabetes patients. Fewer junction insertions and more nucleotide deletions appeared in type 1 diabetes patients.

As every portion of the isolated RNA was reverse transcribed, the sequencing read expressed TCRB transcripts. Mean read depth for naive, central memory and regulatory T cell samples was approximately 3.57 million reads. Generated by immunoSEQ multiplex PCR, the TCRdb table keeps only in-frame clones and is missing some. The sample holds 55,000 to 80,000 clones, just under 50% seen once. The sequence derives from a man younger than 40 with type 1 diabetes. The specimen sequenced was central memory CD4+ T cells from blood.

CDR3: CASSSTGDEKLFF. The CDR3 region has the DNA TGTGCCAGCAGCTCGACAGGGGACGAAAAACTGTTTTTT. The genes are TRBV5-6 and TRBJ1-4; 8 bases are a match to TRBD1. CDR1 and CDR2 (germline): SGHDT, YYEEEE. Losses at the gene ends were 3 bases for V and 8 bases for J; bases not matched to a gene: 3. This CDR3 comprises 13 residues.